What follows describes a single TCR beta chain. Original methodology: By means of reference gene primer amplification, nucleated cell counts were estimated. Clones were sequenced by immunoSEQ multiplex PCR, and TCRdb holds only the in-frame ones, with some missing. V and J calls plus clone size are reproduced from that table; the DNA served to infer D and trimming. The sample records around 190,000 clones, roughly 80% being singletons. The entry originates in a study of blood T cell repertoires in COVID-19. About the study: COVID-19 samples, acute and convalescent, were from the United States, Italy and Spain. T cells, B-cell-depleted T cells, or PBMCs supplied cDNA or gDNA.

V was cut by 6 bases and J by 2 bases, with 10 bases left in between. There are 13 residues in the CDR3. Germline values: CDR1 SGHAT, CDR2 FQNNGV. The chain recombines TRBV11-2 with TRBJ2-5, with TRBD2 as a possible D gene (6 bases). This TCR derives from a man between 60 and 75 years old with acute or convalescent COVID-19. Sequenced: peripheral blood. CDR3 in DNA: TGTGCCAGCAGTGCGGGGAGACAAGAGACCCAGTACTTC. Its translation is CASSAGRQETQYF.